The 26 T cell receptor beta chains below all came from one sample that was sequenced in a study of CD8+CD57+ T cells in acquired aplastic anemia. For CDR3 and TCR beta VDJ profiling, genomic DNA was the template used. From the reads, TCRdb called clonotypes with MiXCR, one entry per CDR3 protein. Of around 160,000 distinct CDR3 sequences listed, less than 60% are singletons. Patients included in sequencing had previously demonstrated CD8+CD57+ cell expansion by flow cytometry. Source material: sorted CD4+, CD8+, or CD8+CD57+ T cells (not recorded which) from PBMCs. The receptors come from a human donor with aplastic anemia.

CDR3 nucleotide sequence: TGTGCCAGCAGCTTAGAGCACGGCAATCAGCCCCAGCATTTT. Amino acid sequence: CASSLEHGNQPQHF. The chain uses TRBV7-2 and TRBJ1-5; D remains ambiguous. This CDR3 is built from 14 residues. The V gene's germline CDR1 is SGHTA and CDR2 FQGNSA. V was shortened by 1 base and J by 2 bases, with 6 bases between the two germline ends.

This clonotype occurred many times. The V call is TRBV7-9, the J call TRBJ1-2; D not resolved. The CDR3 contains 12 residues. Trimming shortened V by 1 base and J by 7 bases, and 7 bases separated the two germline ends. From germline, CDR1 is SEHNR and CDR2 FQNEAQ (reference sequence). CDR3 region: CASSLERAGYTF. CDR3 coding DNA: TGTGCCAGCAGCTTAGAGAGAGCTGGCTACACCTTC.

This clonotype has at least ten counts. V is TRBV3-1 and J is TRBJ2-7; 9 bases agree with TRBD1. Germline CDR1 is LGHDT and CDR2 is YNNKEL (reference sequence). Trimming at V came to 4 bases and at J to 6 bases, leaving 10 bases not matched to a gene. The CDR3 contains 15 residues. In DNA, the CDR3 is TGTGCCAGCAGCCGGTTGGGACAGGGTACTTCCGAGCAGTACTTC. Its translation: CASSRLGQGTSEQYF.

The chain is built from TRBV19 and TRBJ2-3; 8 bases agree with TRBD1. The CDR3 spans 16 residues. The junction had 15 bases not matched to a gene; V was cut back by 7 bases and J by 6 bases. Germline CDR1 and CDR2: LNHDA and SQIVND (reference sequence). CDR3 region: CASTNRGQGAADTQYF. CDR3 in DNA: TGTGCCAGTACCAACCGGGGGCAGGGGGCCGCGGATACGCAGTATTTT.

The rearrangement links TRBV7-8 to TRBJ2-7; D gene unclear. The length of the CDR3 is 13 residues. V gave up 3 bases and J gave up 0 bases, with 6 bases separating them. From germline, CDR1 is SGHVS and CDR2 FQNEAQ. CDR3: CASSLKSSYEQYF. CDR3 bases: TGTGCCAGCAGCTTGAAAAGCTCCTACGAGCAGTACTTC.

The V gene is TRBV30, the J gene TRBJ2-3; 12 positions match TRBD2. CDR3 length: 14 amino acids. Per the germline V gene, CDR1 is GTSNPN and CDR2 is SVGIG (reference sequence). V lost 4 bases, J lost 7 bases, and 6 bases stayed unmatched. For the CDR3, the DNA is TGTGCCTGGACGACTAGCGGGAGTGTGAATACGCAGTATTTT. Its protein product is CAWTTSGSVNTQYF.

This clonotype was picked up many times. This chain joins TRBV4-1 and TRBJ2-5; D is uncertain. The CDR3 has 14 amino acids. Germline values: CDR1 MGHRA, CDR2 YSYEKL. V lost 0 bases to trimming and J lost 0 bases, with 5 bases between them. The CDR3: CASSQDINQETQYF. In DNA, the CDR3 is TGCGCCAGCAGCCAAGATATTAACCAAGAGACCCAGTACTTC.

This chain uses TRBV29-1 with TRBJ2-2, with D perhaps given as TRBD1 or TRBD2 (5 bases each). There are 14 residues in the CDR3. Germline V gives CDR1 SQVTM, CDR2 ANQGSEA. V lost 5 bases, J lost 4 bases, and 14 bases lay in between. The CDR3 coding sequence is TGCAGCGTTTCAGAGGGGACGAGCACCGGGGAGCTGTTTTTT. Translated: CSVSEGTSTGELFF.

This clonotype was observed a single time. This chain's CDR3 is CSARDLGDRGLGYTF. In nucleotides, the CDR3 is TGCAGTGCTAGAGATCTAGGGGACAGGGGTTTAGGCTACACCTTC. V is TRBV20-1 and J is TRBJ1-2, with TRBD1 matching 10 bases. CDR1 DFQATT and CDR2 SNEGSKA come from the germline V gene (reference sequence). The CDR3 contains 15 residues. J lost 8 bases, V lost 0 bases, and 9 bases had no gene match.

This clonotype was observed at least ten times. The chain links TRBV19 to TRBJ1-5, with a tentative D call TRBD1 (5 bases). Germline assignment: CDR1 LNHDA and CDR2 SQIVND (reference sequence). The CDR3 loop spans 15 amino acids. Trimming pared 0 bases from V and 7 bases from J, leaving 13 bases between. The CDR3 here is CASSIDGQGVQPQHF. The CDR3 DNA reads as TGTGCCAGTAGTATAGATGGGCAGGGTGTACAGCCCCAGCATTTT.

This clonotype has ten or more counts. The rearrangement links TRBV6-5 to TRBJ2-7; no clear D gene. The CDR3 loop spans 12 amino acids. In germline, CDR1 is MNHEY, CDR2 SVGAGI. Trimming removed 7 bases at V and 3 bases at J, with 10 bases between. The CDR3 bases are TGTGCCAGCATGCGCGGCGGCTACGAGCAGTACTTC. Amino acid sequence: CASMRGGYEQYF.

The chain recombines TRBV5-4 with TRBJ2-7; D is unresolved. The V end was cut by 4 bases, the J end by 4 bases, with 15 bases between. Germline V gene sequence: CDR1 SGHNT, CDR2 YYREEE (reference sequence). The CDR3 length is 14 residues. CDR3 nucleotide sequence: TGTGCCAGCAGCCTAGGGTCCATTCCTTACGAGCAGTACTTC. Translation gives CASSLGSIPYEQYF.

This chain links TRBV13 with TRBJ2-1, with 9 positions matching TRBD2. The CDR3 length is 13 residues. Germline CDR1 is PRHDT and CDR2 is FYEKMQ (reference sequence). V lost 3 bases and J lost 8; bases outside the gene matches: 2. In DNA, the CDR3 is TGTGCCAGCAGCTTTGAGCGGGGGGATGAGCAGTTCTTC. Residues: CASSFERGDEQFF.

This clonotype was found many times. This chain links TRBV12-3 or TRBV12-4 with TRBJ1-1, with 8 nucleotides matching TRBD1. The CDR3 runs 13 residues. V gave up 6 bases and J gave up 11 bases; unmatched junction bases: 11. CDR3 loop: CASSLHRTGLAFF. DNA of the CDR3: TGTGCCAGCAGCCTTCATAGGACAGGGCTTGCTTTCTTT.

The gene calls are TRBV2 and TRBJ2-2, with D tentatively TRBD2 (5 bases). Germline-derived CDR1 and CDR2 are SNHLY and FYNNEI. The CDR3 has 13 amino acids. Trimming stripped 8 bases from V and 3 bases from J, with 10 bases between. The CDR3 is CASFGGYTGELFF. CDR3 DNA: TGTGCCAGCTTCGGCGGGTACACCGGGGAGCTGTTTTTT.

This clonotype was recorded many times. The junction departs from the called germline gene at one end, perhaps through a read error. The chain uses TRBV12-3 or TRBV12-4 and TRBJ2-1, with 11 bases lining up with TRBD2. There are 15 residues in the CDR3. Here the CDR3 DNA reads TGTGCCAGCAGGTTAGCGGGAGGGCCTGTGGATGAGCAGTTCTTC. The encoded protein is CASRLAGGPVDEQFF.

The chain couples TRBV6-1 to TRBJ1-5, with D possibly TRBD1 on 5 matching bases. Germline loops: CDR1 MNHNS, CDR2 SASEGT. The CDR3 loop spans 16 amino acids. Trimming stripped 2 bases from V and 1 base from J, with 12 bases between. CDR3 DNA sequence: TGTGCCAGCAGTGAATTTGGGGAGGGGAGCAATCAGCCCCAGCATTTT. Amino acid sequence: CASSEFGEGSNQPQHF.

This clonotype turned up a few times. This chain links TRBV19 with TRBJ1-1; D remains ambiguous. The V gene lost 7 bases and the J gene lost 0 bases, with 12 bases spanning the gap. Germline V lookup: CDR1 LNHDA, CDR2 SQIVND (reference sequence). CDR3 length equals 14 residues. In DNA, the CDR3 is TGTGCCAGTATTTCATCCGATCTGAACACTGAAGCTTTCTTT. Encoded protein: CASISSDLNTEAFF.

The genes are TRBV15 and TRBJ1-2; D is unclear. Germline V lookup: CDR1 LNHNV, CDR2 YYDKDF (reference sequence). V lost 3 bases to trimming and J lost 5 bases, with 10 bases between them. The CDR3 is made up of 13 amino acids. The DNA for the CDR3 is TGTGCCACCAGCAGCCTCACAGAGTATGGCTACACCTTC. Protein product: CATSSLTEYGYTF.

The rearrangement joins TRBV19 to TRBJ1-2; no firm D call. Germline assignment: CDR1 LNHDA and CDR2 SQIVND (reference sequence). The V and J ends lost 6 bases and 2 bases respectively, with 4 bases between them. This CDR3 is built from 11 residues. CDR3 amino acids: CASRSNYGYTF. In DNA, the CDR3 is TGTGCCAGTAGGTCAAACTATGGCTACACCTTC.

This clonotype showed up many times. The chain combines TRBV12-5 with TRBJ1-5; TRBD1 is a possible D gene (6 bases). The V end lost 3 bases, the J end lost 4 bases, and 10 bases lay between the germline ends. Germline assignment: CDR1 LGHNT and CDR2 FRNRAP. CDR3 size: 14 residues. The CDR3 coding sequence is TGTGCTAGTGGTTTTACAGGGAATAATCAGCCCCAGCATTTT. Protein: CASGFTGNNQPQHF.

This clonotype was seen only a few times. The chain joins TRBV30 to TRBJ1-1; D not resolved. The CDR3 extends over 13 amino acids. Germline V gives CDR1 GTSNPN, CDR2 SVGIG (reference sequence). V lost 5 bases, J lost 1 base, and 11 bases lay in between. CDR3: CAWGGSRNTEAFF. Written as DNA, the CDR3 is TGTGCCTGGGGTGGCAGCCGGAACACTGAAGCTTTCTTT.

CDR3 protein: CASSPGTGANTGELFF. The CDR3 bases are TGTGCCAGCAGCCCGGGGACAGGGGCGAACACCGGGGAGCTGTTTTTT. The rearrangement links TRBV4-2 to TRBJ2-2; 10 nucleotides match TRBD1. V was clipped by 4 bases and J by 0 bases; unmatched bases: 2. CDR1 and CDR2 (germline): LGHNA, YNFKEQ. The CDR3 is 16 amino acids.

The chain combines TRBV28 with TRBJ2-7; TRBD2 agrees at 9 bases. This CDR3 region has 18 residues. Germline lookup yields CDR1 MDHEN and CDR2 SYDVKM. V gave up 5 bases and J gave up 3 bases; unmatched junction bases: 17. CDR3 nucleotide sequence: TGTGCCAGCAGTCCCGCTAGCGGGAACCCACGAAGCCTCTACGAGCAGTACTTC. This encodes CASSPASGNPRSLYEQYF. The full variable domain, completed using reference TRBV28 and TRBJ2-7, is DVKVTQSSRYLVKRTGEKVFLECVQDMDHENMFWYRQDPGLGLRLIYFSYDVKMKEKGDIPEGYSVSREKKERFSLILESASTNQTSMYLCASSPASGNPRSLYEQYFGPGTRLTVT.

The chain combines TRBV24-1 with TRBJ2-1, with 7 bases aligning to TRBD1. Germline lookup yields CDR1 KGHDR and CDR2 SFDVKD. J lost 9 bases, V lost 12 bases, and 7 bases had no gene match. The CDR3 length is 11 residues. CDR3 sequence reads: CAAGQVSEQFF. CDR3 sequence (DNA): TGTGCCGCAGGACAGGTTAGTGAGCAGTTCTTC.

The J gene is TRBJ1-6, the V gene TRBV20-1, with D possibly matching TRBD1 (6 bases). Germline loops: CDR1 DFQATT, CDR2 SNEGSKA (reference sequence). V gave up 0 bases and J gave up 1 base, with 10 bases separating them. There are 16 residues in the CDR3. Here the CDR3 DNA reads TGCAGTGCTAGAGAAACAGGGAGTTCCTATAATTCACCCCTCCACTTT. This translates into CSARETGSSYNSPLHF.